The entry that follows covers one TCR beta chain sequence. Sequenced by immunoSEQ multiplex PCR; TCRdb stores in-frame clones only, minus some. The table records some 15,000 clones, about 91% of them present only once. The sample originates from a study of blood T cell repertoires in COVID-19. Germline CDR1 reads SGHNT; CDR2 reads YYREEE (reference sequence). Losses at the gene ends were 4 bases for V and 5 bases for J; bases not matched to a gene: 7. This CDR3 has 16 amino acids. The sequence was obtained from a human donor in a cohort sampled during active COVID-19. V usage is TRBV5-4 and J usage is TRBJ2-5; TRBD2 matches 14 bases. The sample taken for sequencing was peripheral blood. Here the CDR3 DNA reads TGTGCCAGCAGCATGACTAGCGGGAGGGCCTGGGAGACCCAGTACTTC. Residues: CASSMTSGRAWETQYF.